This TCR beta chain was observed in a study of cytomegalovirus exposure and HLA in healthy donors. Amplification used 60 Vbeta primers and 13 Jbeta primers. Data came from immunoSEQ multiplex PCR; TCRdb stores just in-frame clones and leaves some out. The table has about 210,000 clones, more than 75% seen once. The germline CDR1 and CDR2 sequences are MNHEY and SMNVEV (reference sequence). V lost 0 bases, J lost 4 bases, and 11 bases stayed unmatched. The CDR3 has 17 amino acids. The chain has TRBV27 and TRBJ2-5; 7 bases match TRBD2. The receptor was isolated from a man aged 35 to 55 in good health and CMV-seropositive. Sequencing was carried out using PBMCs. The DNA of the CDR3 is TGTGCCAGCAGTTTATCTGGGCGGGGGAGGCTCGGAGAGACCCAGTACTTC. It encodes CASSLSGRGRLGETQYF.